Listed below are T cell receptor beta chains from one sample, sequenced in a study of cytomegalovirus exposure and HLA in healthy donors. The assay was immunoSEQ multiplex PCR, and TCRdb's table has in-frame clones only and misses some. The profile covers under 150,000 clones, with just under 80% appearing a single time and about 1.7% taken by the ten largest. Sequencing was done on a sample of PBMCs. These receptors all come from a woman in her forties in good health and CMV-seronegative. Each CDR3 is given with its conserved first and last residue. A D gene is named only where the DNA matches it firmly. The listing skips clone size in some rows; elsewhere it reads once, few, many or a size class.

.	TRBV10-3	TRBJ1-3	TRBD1	TGTGCCATCAGTGAGGGACAGGGGTTGTCTGGAAACACCATATATTTT	CAISEGQGLSGNTIYF
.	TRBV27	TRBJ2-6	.	TGTGCCAGCAGTTTTTGGGGCACTGGGGCCAACGGCCTGACTTTC	CASSFWGTGANGLTF
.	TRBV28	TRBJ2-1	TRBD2	TGTGCCAGCACCCCCGCGGATGGGGGGACTAGCGGGAGTGGGTGGTTCTTC	CASTPADGGTSGSGWFF
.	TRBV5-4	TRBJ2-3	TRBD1	TGTGCCAGCAGCGCCCGGGACAGCCACACAGATACGCAGTATTTT	CASSARDSHTDTQYF
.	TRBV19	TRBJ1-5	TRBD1	TGTGCCAGTAAGTTGGACAGGGCTAGCAATCAGCCCCAGCATTTT	CASKLDRASNQPQHF
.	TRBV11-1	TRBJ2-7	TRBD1	TGTGCCAGCAGCTTCCTGGACAGGGTAGAAAACGAGCAGTACTTC	CASSFLDRVENEQYF
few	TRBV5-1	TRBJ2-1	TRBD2	TGCGCCAGCAGCTTCCGGGGGGGATACAATGAGCAGTTCTTC	CASSFRGGYNEQFF
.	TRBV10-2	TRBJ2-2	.	TGCGCCAGCGTCTCCGGGACTAACACCGGGGAGCTGTTTTTT	CASVSGTNTGELFF
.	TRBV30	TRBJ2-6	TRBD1	TGTGCCTGGAGTGACCTGACAGGGGGCCCCACCTCTGGGGCCAACGTCCTGACTTTC	CAWSDLTGGPTSGANVLTF
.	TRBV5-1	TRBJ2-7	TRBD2	TGCGCCAGCAGCCAGCTAGCGGGAGGTCGCACCTACGAGCAGTACTTC	CASSQLAGGRTYEQYF
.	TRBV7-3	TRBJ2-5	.	TGTGCCAGCAGCGCGGGACTCCGCGCGGGTGAGACCCAGTACTTC	CASSAGLRAGETQYF
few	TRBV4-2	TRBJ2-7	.	TGTGCCAGCAGCCAAAGCCGACAGAAAGCCTACGAGCAGTACTTC	CASSQSRQKAYEQYF
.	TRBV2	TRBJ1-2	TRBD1	TGTGCCAGCAGCGCCCCTGTACTCCCGGGACAGGGAACTCCGGGGGGGGGTGGCTACACCTTC	CASSAPVLPGQGTPGGGGYTF
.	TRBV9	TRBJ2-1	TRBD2	TGTGCCAGCAGCGCGACTAGCGGGAGTAGGAATGAGCAGTTCTTC	CASSATSGSRNEQFF
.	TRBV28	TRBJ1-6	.	TGTGCCAGCAGTTTGGGGGCGCCGGATAATTCACCCCTCCACTTT	CASSLGAPDNSPLHF
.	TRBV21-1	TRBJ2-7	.	TGTGCCAGCAGGACGCCGCCGGGGGATTACGAGCAGTACTTC	CASRTPPGDYEQYF
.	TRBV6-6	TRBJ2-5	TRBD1	TGTGCCAGCAGTTACAGGGGGCTGGGAGAGACCCAGTACTTC	CASSYRGLGETQYF
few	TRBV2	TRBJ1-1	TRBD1	TGTGCCAGCAGTGGAGTCAGTGGACAGGGAGGTACTGAAGCTTTCTTT	CASSGVSGQGGTEAFF
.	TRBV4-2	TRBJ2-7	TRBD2	TGTGCCAGCAGCCAGGAGACTAGCGGGGCGACCTACGAGCAGTACTTC	CASSQETSGATYEQYF
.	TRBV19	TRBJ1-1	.	TGTGCCAGTAGTAGGCCAGGGGACACTGAAGCTTTCTTT	CASSRPGDTEAFF
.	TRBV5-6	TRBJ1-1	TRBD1	TGTGCCAGCAGCCACCGGGACAGGGGGCTGTCCACTGAAGCTTTCTTT	CASSHRDRGLSTEAFF
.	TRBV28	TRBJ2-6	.	TGTGCCAGCAGTCCGTTTCCCCCAGGGCCTGGGGCCAACGTCCTGACTTTC	CASSPFPPGPGANVLTF
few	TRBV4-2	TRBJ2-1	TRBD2	TGTGCCAGCAGCCGAGCGGGGGGGTACAATGAGCAGTTCTTC	CASSRAGGYNEQFF
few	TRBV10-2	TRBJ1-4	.	TGCGCCAGTACTGAAGGGGGGGGCGGGGGCCCCCTTGGAAAACTGTTTTTT	CASTEGGGGGPLGKLFF
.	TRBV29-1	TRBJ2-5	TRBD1	TGCAGCGGAGGGACAGGCGGGGAGACCCAGTACTTC	CSGGTGGETQYF
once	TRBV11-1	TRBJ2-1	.	TGTGCCAGCAGACCTCAGGTGCGAAATGAGCAGTTCTTC	CASRPQVRNEQFF
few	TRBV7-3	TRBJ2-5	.	TGTGCCAGCAGAAGAGCGCCCCAAGAGACCCAGTACTTC	CASRRAPQETQYF